The clone carrying this TCR beta chain has only a few counts. Its antigen is not known. A single record per CDR3 protein comes from TCRdb applying MiXCR to the reads. The table has approximately 500,000 distinct CDR3 sequences, roughly a third seen once. This entry belongs to a study of T cell repertoires in cytomegalovirus infection. The germline CDR1 and CDR2 sequences are SNHLY and FYNNEI. V was clipped by 7 bases and J by 5 bases, with 8 bases between them. This CDR3 comprises 11 residues. Material: cultured PBMCs, obtained from culture after CMV antigen stimulation. This chain links TRBV2 with TRBJ1-1; D might be TRBD1 (5 bases). This sequence originates from a human donor in good health (CMV status not recorded). Some clones in this sample may be carry-over from other donors' samples. The CDR3 protein is CASIRGTEAFF. The CDR3 DNA sequence: TGTGCCAGCATCCGGGGGACTGAAGCTTTCTTT.